This T cell receptor beta chain was captured in a study of molecular identifiers for immune sequencing clone quantification (dated by TCRdb to the late 2010s). At the level of the whole study: For a replicate experiment, RNA from around 20,000 or 100,000 naive CD8 T cells was divided into five aliquots, of which four were sequenced. This methods study used CD8 T cells to benchmark TCR RNA copy counting and molecular-identifier clustering-based TCR repertoire sequencing (MIDCIRS).

The library relied on PCR. The run used an Illumina HiSeq 4000. Bulk TCR libraries were prepared as previously described, using TCR primers listed in Table S5. Purification of total RNA was performed with the Qiagen AllPrep DNA/RNA kit. Reads from multiple sequencing runs of the same library were pooled before analysis. As for the original processing: Reads were retained only if the reads had an exact TCR constant sequence, and the retained reads were trimmed to 150 nt and grouped according to their 12-nt molecular barcodes. Within each barcode group, reads were sub-clustered at a 15% Levenshtein threshold, and quality-weighted consensus sequences were built per RNA molecule. Non-functional sequences were removed, as were lower-count sequences one edit away from another. Based on fitting two negative binomial distributions, any barcode sub-cluster with under 20% of the maximum read count was discarded. Starting from the raw public reads, TCRdb applied fastp trimming at Q25, assembled clones with MiXCR and retained in-frame beta chains. When rows share a CDR3 protein, they turn into one entry using the most common DNA and genes. None of the V and J calls come from the authors' own analysis; TCRdb made them. The sample contains more than 250,000 distinct CDR3 sequences, about 22% of them found a single time. 0.75% to 0.85% of the sample lies in the top ten.

This clonotype was seen ten or more times. Its antigen target is currently unknown. No much larger clone is present one base from it, and per-base qualities are unavailable. Counted from cysteine to phenylalanine, this CDR3 has 15 amino acids. Solely the CDR3 DNA is kept, with 45 bases framed from the first base. Unmatched junction bases come to 7, with V trimmed by 1 base and J by 8 bases. The germline V gene specifies MDHEN as CDR1 and SYDVKM as CDR2. Libraries of naive CD8 T cells were generated from about 19,000 to 1,100,000 sorted cells, with 10%, 30% or 50% of the purified RNA used. Naive CD8 T cells, defined as CD8+CD4-CCR7+CD45RA+, were FACS-sorted into RLT Plus buffer on a BD FACSAria II. To test detection sensitivity, Jurkat RNA equal to ten TCR copies was added to samples of about 19,000-1,100,000 naive CD8 T cells. Enrichment of CD8 T cells was done with RosetteSep CD8+ T Cell Enrichment Cocktail plus Ficoll-Paque, and ACK red cell lysis came afterward.

The paper as a whole reports these results and caveats: The naive libraries included spiked-in Jurkat TCR RNA (roughly nine copies' worth), and this Jurkat TCR RNA is not part of the donor repertoire. Modeling estimated around 3.2 recovered TCR RNA copies per cell, compared with about 9.8 by digital PCR, which implies roughly 30% capture efficiency. A single cell's worth of spiked-in Jurkat TCR RNA was reported detectable even among one million naive CD8 T cells. In CMV-specific effector cells, clones with more than 20 RNA copies contained over 99% of molecules, whereas in naive cells such clones contained under 1% of molecules. When barcode sub-clustering was not used, chimeric consensus sequences inflated TCR diversity, with chimeras reaching as high as 47%. Identical TCR molecules sharing a barcode could cause highly expanded clone sizes to be underestimated.

Sequencing input: naive CD8+ T cells from blood, with Jurkat cell RNA spiked in. The cell subset or site label for this specimen denotes: FACS-sorted CD8+CD4-CCR7+CD45RA+ naive T cells. The sequence is built from TRBV28 and TRBJ2-4, with 8 junctional bases fitting TRBD1. This TCR derives from a human donor in good health. Some libraries in this study had Jurkat cell RNA spiked in. DNA sequence: TGTGCCAGCAGTTTATTGAGACAGGGGTATGACATTCAGTACTTC. Translated, it gives CASSLLRQGYDIQYF. The CDR3 plus the reference TRBV28 and TRBJ2-4 genes for the other parts give the full variable domain: DVKVTQSSRYLVKRTGEKVFLECVQDMDHENMFWYRQDPGLGLRLIYFSYDVKMKEKGDIPEGYSVSREKKERFSLILESASTNQTSMYLCASSLLRQGYDIQYFGAGTRLSVL.